This TCR beta chain was captured by sequencing in a study of blood T cell repertoires in COVID-19. The overall study: Acute and convalescent COVID-19 specimens originated in the United States, Italy and Spain. Nucleic acid was either cDNA or gDNA, and it came from T cells, B-cell-depleted T cells, or PBMCs.

Original processing methods: For nucleated cells, counts were estimated from reference gene primer amplification. Measured with immunoSEQ multiplex PCR; TCRdb has only the in-frame clones, and not every one. The V and J calls and the clone size are those of that table, but D and trimming were determined from the DNA. The sample records about 220,000 clones, roughly 84% being singletons. Sequencing was performed on peripheral blood. The TCR comes from a man aged 50 to 60 who had recovered from COVID-19.

The CDR3 loop is CASSPPGSGNTIYF. The DNA for the CDR3 is TGTGCCAGCAGCCCTCCGGGCTCTGGAAACACCATATATTTT. V gene TRBV7-9 combines with J gene TRBJ1-3; D call uncertain. The CDR3 runs to 14 residues. Germline V gene data show CDR1 as SEHNR and CDR2 as FQNEAQ (reference sequence). Trimming cost V 5 bases and J 0 bases, with 8 bases left between them.